A selection of T cell receptor beta chains follows, all from one sample in a study of vaccination and CD4 T cells after COVID-19. A single record per CDR3 protein comes from TCRdb applying MiXCR to the PCR reads. The sample has about 25,000 distinct CDR3 sequences; roughly 39% are singletons. What these receptors recognize is not known. The sequencing input was CD4+ T cells from blood, cultured in vitro. The receptors originated from a human donor who had recovered from COVID-19. The CDR3 runs from the conserved cysteine through the conserved F or W. D genes are given only for firm matches. The size of a clone is reported for some rows only, either as once, few or many, or as a class for expanded clones.

>-|TRBJ1-2|TRBD1|TRBV20-1
CSAGTGGSYGYTF
TGCAGTGCTGGGACAGGGGGCAGTTATGGCTACACCTTC
>few|TRBJ2-5|-|TRBV6-1
CASSRWGQETQYF
TGTGCCAGCAGTCGATGGGGGCAGGAGACCCAGTACTTC
>few|TRBJ1-2|TRBD1|TRBV28
CASSETGVRVGYTF
TGTGCCAGCAGCGAAACAGGGGTTCGGGTTGGCTACACCTTC
>-|TRBJ1-6|-|TRBV11-2
CASSNFGQGNSPLHF
TGTGCCAGCAGCAACTTTGGGCAGGGTAATTCACCCCTCCACTTT
>-|TRBJ2-4|TRBD1|TRBV23-1
CASSQSSGTAKNIQYF
TGCGCCAGCAGTCAATCTTCCGGGACAGCAAAAAACATTCAGTACTTC
>-|TRBJ2-5|-|TRBV24-1
CATSEREETQYF
TGTGCCACCAGTGAACGGGAAGAGACCCAGTACTTC
>-|TRBJ1-6|TRBD1|TRBV2
CASSGAGTGNSPLHF
TGTGCCAGCAGTGGTGCCGGGACAGGAAATTCACCCCTCCACTTT
>-|TRBJ2-2|-|TRBV19
CASRMGATNTGELFF
TGTGCCAGTAGGATGGGGGCCACGAACACCGGGGAGCTGTTTTTT
>once|TRBJ2-1|TRBD2|TRBV11-2
CASSPELAGRYNEQFF
TGTGCCAGCAGCCCCGAACTAGCGGGAAGGTACAATGAGCAGTTCTTC
>-|TRBJ1-6|-|TRBV27
CASSLRMKYPGSYNSPLHF
TGTGCCAGCAGTTTAAGGATGAAGTACCCGGGCTCCTATAATTCACCCCTCCACTTT
>-|TRBJ1-2|-|TRBV4-1
CASSQGPDNRGGYTF
TGCGCCAGCAGCCAGGGTCCCGACAACCGTGGGGGCTACACCTTC
>-|TRBJ1-1|-|TRBV7-9
CASSFSDITEAFF
TGTGCCAGCAGCTTCAGCGACATTACTGAAGCTTTCTTT
>-|TRBJ2-7|-|TRBV28
CASSLSGYLSYEQYF
TGTGCCAGCAGTTTAAGCGGGTACCTCTCCTACGAGCAGTACTTC
>-|TRBJ2-7|-|TRBV6-1
CASSQTSSYEQYF
TGTGCCAGCAGTCAGACCTCCTCCTACGAGCAGTACTTC
>once|TRBJ2-7|-|TRBV4-1
CASSQDRTGTSYEQYF
TGCGCCAGCAGCCAAGATCGGACGGGCACGTCCTACGAGCAGTACTTC
>-|TRBJ2-7|-|TRBV10-3
CAIGHSRGYEQYF
TGTGCCATCGGTCACAGTAGGGGCTACGAGCAGTACTTC
>-|TRBJ1-3|-|TRBV7-9
CAFNQASENTIYF
TGTGCCTTTAACCAGGCCTCAGAAAACACCATATATTTT
>-|TRBJ2-2|-|TRBV11-2
CASSLIRGNTGELFF
TGTGCCAGCAGCTTAATAAGGGGGAACACCGGGGAGCTGTTTTTT
>few|TRBJ2-5|TRBD2|TRBV7-3
CASSLRTSGGRDQETQYF
TGTGCCAGCAGCTTAAGGACTAGCGGGGGCCGTGATCAAGAGACCCAGTACTTC
>few|TRBJ2-7|-|TRBV6-2/TRBV6-3
CASSYPGPQYEQYF
TGTGCCAGCAGTTACCCGGGACCGCAATACGAGCAGTACTTC
>-|TRBJ1-2|-|TRBV6-1
CASSLRPKTKKGGYTF
TGTGCCAGCAGCCTTCGCCCCAAGACCAAAAAGGGTGGCTACACCTTC
>-|TRBJ2-7|-|TRBV2
CANTLGRTYEQYF
TGTGCCAACACCCTCGGTCGCACGTACGAGCAGTACTTC
>few|TRBJ2-1|-|TRBV20-1
CSASTSNEQFF
TGCAGTGCTAGTACTAGCAATGAGCAGTTCTTC
>once|TRBJ2-3|-|TRBV30
CAWSRTTDTQYF
TGTGCCTGGAGTCGGACCACAGATACGCAGTATTTT
>few|TRBJ2-5|-|TRBV27
CASSEYQETQYF
TGTGCCAGCAGTGAATACCAAGAGACCCAGTACTTC
>-|TRBJ1-1|TRBD1|TRBV27
CASSSGQGVLTEAFF
TGTGCCAGCAGTTCGGGACAGGGGGTTCTCACTGAAGCTTTCTTT
>few|TRBJ2-7|TRBD1|TRBV7-8
CASSLARDRGFSEQYF
TGTGCCAGCAGCTTAGCACGAGACAGGGGATTTTCCGAGCAGTACTTC
>-|TRBJ2-1|-|TRBV7-2
CASSPGPASYNEQFF
TGTGCCAGCAGCCCCGGGCCGGCCTCCTACAATGAGCAGTTCTTC
>-|TRBJ2-5|-|TRBV19
CASSIVPGTQETQYF
TGTGCCAGTAGTATAGTCCCCGGGACACAAGAGACCCAGTACTTC
>-|TRBJ2-5|-|TRBV5-1
CASSYQGGQETQYF
TGCGCCAGCAGCTACCAGGGGGGACAGGAGACCCAGTACTTC
>-|TRBJ1-6|-|TRBV18
CASSPGGWNSPLHF
TGTGCCAGCTCACCAGGGGGCTGGAATTCACCCCTCCACTTT
>-|TRBJ2-3|-|TRBV7-9
CASSLGGRATDTQYF
TGTGCCAGCAGCTTAGGGGGCAGGGCCACAGATACGCAGTATTTT
>-|TRBJ1-2|-|TRBV7-2
CASSFRDYGYTF
TGTGCCAGCAGCTTTAGGGACTATGGCTACACCTTC
>-|TRBJ2-5|-|TRBV7-2
CASSLAGSGETQYF
TGTGCCAGCAGCTTAGCGGGGTCGGGGGAGACCCAGTACTTC
>few|TRBJ1-5|-|TRBV6-1
CASSPNYSNQPQHF
TGTGCCAGCAGCCCAAACTATAGCAATCAGCCCCAGCATTTT
>-|TRBJ2-7|-|TRBV7-2
CASSLAHDRFYEQYF
TGTGCCAGCAGCTTAGCGCACGACAGGTTCTACGAGCAGTACTTC
>once|TRBJ2-7|TRBD1|TRBV19
CASSTRQGYEQYF
TGTGCCAGTAGTACGAGACAGGGTTACGAGCAGTACTTC
>-|TRBJ1-1|TRBD1|TRBV2
CANSRQGATEAFF
TGTGCCAACTCTCGACAGGGGGCGACTGAAGCTTTCTTT
>-|TRBJ1-6|-|TRBV7-9
CASSLGGVASPLHF
TGTGCCAGCAGCTTAGGGGGGGTCGCTTCACCCCTCCACTTT
>-|TRBJ2-7|-|TRBV24-1
CATSDSHRADSYEQYF
TGTGCCACCAGTGATTCCCACAGGGCGGACTCCTACGAGCAGTACTTC
>-|TRBJ2-2|-|TRBV15
CATREAGGVGTGELFF
TGTGCCACCCGGGAGGCAGGGGGCGTAGGGACCGGGGAGCTGTTTTTT
>-|TRBJ2-7|-|TRBV28
CASRRGGDWTRQYF
TGTGCCAGCAGGAGGGGGGGGGATTGGACAAGGCAGTACTTC
>-|TRBJ1-1|TRBD1|TRBV15
CATSRGRTGEAFF
TGTGCCACCAGCAGAGGGCGGACAGGGGAAGCTTTCTTT
>few|TRBJ2-3|-|TRBV7-9
CASSLVETASTDTQYF
TGTGCCAGCAGCTTAGTCGAGACAGCCAGCACAGATACGCAGTATTTT
>few|TRBJ1-6|-|TRBV19
CASSRGPRYGSPLHF
TGTGCCAGTAGTAGGGGGCCTCGGTATGGTTCACCCCTCCACTTT
>-|TRBJ1-4|-|TRBV27
CASTQGFGQNEKLFF
TGTGCCAGCACCCAAGGTTTCGGGCAGAATGAAAAACTGTTTTTT
>few|TRBJ1-5|-|TRBV19
CASSKVGSDQPQHF
TGTGCCAGTAGTAAGGTTGGGTCCGATCAGCCCCAGCATTTT
>-|TRBJ2-7|TRBD2|TRBV7-2
CASSSSSGARYEQYF
TGTGCCAGCAGCTCATCTAGCGGGGCCCGCTACGAGCAGTACTTC
>few|TRBJ2-6|TRBD1|TRBV6-1
CASRGTGSGANVLTF
TGTGCCAGCAGGGGGACAGGGTCTGGGGCCAACGTCCTGACTTTC
>few|TRBJ1-3|-|TRBV27
CASSYRTGNTIYF
TGTGCCAGCAGTTACCGGACGGGAAACACCATATATTTT
>few|TRBJ2-5|-|TRBV20-1
CSAQYQETQYF
TGCAGTGCCCAGTACCAAGAGACCCAGTACTTC
>-|TRBJ2-7|-|TRBV7-2
CASSPRTLTYEQYF
TGTGCCAGCAGCCCTAGGACGCTTACCTACGAGCAGTACTTC
>-|TRBJ2-7|-|TRBV7-9
CASSFSTYSYEQYF
TGTGCCAGCAGCTTTTCAACCTACTCCTACGAGCAGTACTTC
>-|TRBJ1-5|-|TRBV6-5
CASSYPLQPQHF
TGTGCCAGCAGTTACCCCCTCCAGCCCCAGCATTTT
>once|TRBJ2-5|-|TRBV5-1
CASSPRLVADQETQYF
TGCGCCAGCAGCCCAAGACTAGTAGCGGACCAAGAGACCCAGTACTTC